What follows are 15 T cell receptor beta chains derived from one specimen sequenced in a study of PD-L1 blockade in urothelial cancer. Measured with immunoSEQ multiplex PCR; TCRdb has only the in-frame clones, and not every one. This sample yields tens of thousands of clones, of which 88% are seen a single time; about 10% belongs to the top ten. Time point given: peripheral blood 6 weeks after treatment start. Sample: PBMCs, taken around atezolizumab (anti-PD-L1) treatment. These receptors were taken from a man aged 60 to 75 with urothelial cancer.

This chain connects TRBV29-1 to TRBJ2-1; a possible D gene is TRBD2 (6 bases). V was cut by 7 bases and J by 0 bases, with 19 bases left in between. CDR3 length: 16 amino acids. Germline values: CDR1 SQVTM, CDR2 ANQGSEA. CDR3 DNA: TGCAGCGGGGCGGCGCGGGACTGGAGCTCCTACAATGAGCAGTTCTTC. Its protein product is CSGAARDWSSYNEQFF.

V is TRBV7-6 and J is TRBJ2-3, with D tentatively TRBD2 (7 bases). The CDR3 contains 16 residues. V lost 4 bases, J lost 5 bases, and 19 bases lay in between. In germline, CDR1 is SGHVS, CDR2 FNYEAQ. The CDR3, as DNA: TGTGCCAGCAGCTCCCGGGTCGGGGGGCGCGGAGATACGCAGTATTTT. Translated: CASSSRVGGRGDTQYF.

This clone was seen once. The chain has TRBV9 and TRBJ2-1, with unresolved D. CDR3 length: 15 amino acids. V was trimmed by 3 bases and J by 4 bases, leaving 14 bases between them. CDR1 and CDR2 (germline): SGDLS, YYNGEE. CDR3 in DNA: TGTGCCAGCAGCGCCCACATGGGCCGTTACAATGAGCAGTTCTTC. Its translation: CASSAHMGRYNEQFF.

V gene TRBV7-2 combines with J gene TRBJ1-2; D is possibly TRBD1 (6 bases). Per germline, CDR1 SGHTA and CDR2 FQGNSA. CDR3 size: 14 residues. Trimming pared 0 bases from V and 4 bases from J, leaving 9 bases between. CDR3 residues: CASSLAEQGYGYTF. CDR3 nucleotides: TGTGCCAGCAGCTTAGCGGAACAGGGCTATGGCTACACCTTC.

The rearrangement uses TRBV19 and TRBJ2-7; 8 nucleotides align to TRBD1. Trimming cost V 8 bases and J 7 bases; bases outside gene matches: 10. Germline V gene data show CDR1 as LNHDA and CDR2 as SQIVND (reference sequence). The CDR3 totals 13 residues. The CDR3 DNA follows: TGTGCCAGTGCTCTACAGGGGGTGAGAGAGCAGTACTTC. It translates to CASALQGVREQYF. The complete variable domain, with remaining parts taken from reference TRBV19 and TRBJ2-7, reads DGGITQSPKYLFRKEGQNVTLSCEQNLNHDAMYWYRQDPGQGLRLIYYSQIVNDFQKGDIAEGYSVSREKKESFPLTVTSAQKNPTAFYLCASALQGVREQYFGPGTRLTVT.

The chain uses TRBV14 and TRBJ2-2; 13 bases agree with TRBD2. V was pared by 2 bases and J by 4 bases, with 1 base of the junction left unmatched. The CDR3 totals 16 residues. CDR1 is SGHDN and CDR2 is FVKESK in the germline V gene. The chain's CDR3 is CASSQWTSGSTGELFF. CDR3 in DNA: TGTGCCAGCAGCCAATGGACTAGCGGGAGCACCGGGGAGCTGTTTTTT.

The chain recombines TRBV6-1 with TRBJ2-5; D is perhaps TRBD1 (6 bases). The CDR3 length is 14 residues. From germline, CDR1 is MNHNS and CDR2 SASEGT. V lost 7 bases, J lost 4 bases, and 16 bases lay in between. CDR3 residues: CASTLNRVGETQYF. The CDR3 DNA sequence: TGTGCCAGCACCCTCAACAGGGTCGGAGAGACCCAGTACTTC.

DNA for the CDR3: TGTGCCAGCAGCTCAGTGATGGGACAGCGACTCTATGGCTACACCTTC. Its protein is CASSSVMGQRLYGYTF. The chain carries TRBV7-2 and TRBJ1-2; TRBD1 matches at 7 bases. J gave up 4 bases and V 4 bases, and 12 bases lay outside the gene matches. Germline CDR1 and CDR2: SGHTA and FQGNSA. The CDR3 sequence is 16 residues long.

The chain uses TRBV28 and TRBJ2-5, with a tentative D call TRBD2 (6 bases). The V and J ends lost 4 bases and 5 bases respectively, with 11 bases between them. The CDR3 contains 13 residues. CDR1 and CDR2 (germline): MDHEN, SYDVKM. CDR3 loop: CASSYQEGETQYF. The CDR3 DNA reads TGTGCCAGCAGTTATCAGGAGGGCGAGACCCAGTACTTC.

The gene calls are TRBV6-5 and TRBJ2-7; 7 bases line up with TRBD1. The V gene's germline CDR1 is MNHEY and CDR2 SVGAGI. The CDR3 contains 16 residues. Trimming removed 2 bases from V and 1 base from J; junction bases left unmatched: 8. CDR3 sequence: CASSYLTRTGSYEQYF. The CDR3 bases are TGTGCCAGCAGTTACCTCACGCGGACAGGATCCTACGAGCAGTACTTC.

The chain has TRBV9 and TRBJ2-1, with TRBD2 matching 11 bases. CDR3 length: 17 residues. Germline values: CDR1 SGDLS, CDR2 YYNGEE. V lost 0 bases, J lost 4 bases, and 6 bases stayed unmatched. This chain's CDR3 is CASSVASLAGGYNEQFF. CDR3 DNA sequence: TGTGCCAGCAGCGTAGCTTCCCTAGCGGGAGGTTACAATGAGCAGTTCTTC.

The CDR3 reads CASSAGQGNTGELFF. Here the CDR3 DNA reads TGCGCCAGCAGCGCGGGACAGGGGAACACCGGGGAGCTGTTTTTT. J is TRBJ2-2 and V is TRBV5-1, with 9 nucleotides matching TRBD1. The CDR3 covers 15 residues. After removal of 4 bases from V and 1 base from J, the junction contained 2 bases not matched to a gene. Germline V CDR1 and CDR2: SGHRS, YFSETQ. Together with reference TRBV5-1 and TRBJ2-2, the CDR3 gives the full variable domain: KAGVTQTPRYLIKTRGQQVTLSCSPISGHRSVSWYQQTPGQGLQFLFEYFSETQRNKGNFPGRFSGRQFSNSRSEMNVSTLELGDSALYLCASSAGQGNTGELFFGEGSRLTVL.

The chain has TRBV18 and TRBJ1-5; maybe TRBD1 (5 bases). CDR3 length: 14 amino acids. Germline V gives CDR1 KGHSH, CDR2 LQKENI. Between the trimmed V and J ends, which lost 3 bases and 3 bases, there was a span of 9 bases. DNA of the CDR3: TGTGCCAGCTCACCGCCAGGGCTCAATCAGCCCCAGCATTTT. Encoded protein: CASSPPGLNQPQHF.

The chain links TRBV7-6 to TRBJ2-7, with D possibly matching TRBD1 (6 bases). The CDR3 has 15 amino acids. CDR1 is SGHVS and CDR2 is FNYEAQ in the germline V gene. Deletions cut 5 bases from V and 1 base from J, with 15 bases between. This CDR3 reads CASSRSPGASYEQYF. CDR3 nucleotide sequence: TGTGCCAGCAGCAGAAGCCCAGGGGCGTCCTACGAGCAGTACTTC.

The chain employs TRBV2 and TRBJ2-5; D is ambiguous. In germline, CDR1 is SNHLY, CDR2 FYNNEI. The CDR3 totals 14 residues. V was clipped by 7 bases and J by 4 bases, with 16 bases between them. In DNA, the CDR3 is TGTGCCAGCAATCTTGACACCCTGGGAGAGACCCAGTACTTC. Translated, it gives CASNLDTLGETQYF. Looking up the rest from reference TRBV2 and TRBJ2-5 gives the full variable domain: EPEVTQTPSHQVTQMGQEVILRCVPISNHLYFYWYRQILGQKVEFLVSFYNNEISEKSEIFDDQFSVERPDGSNFTLKIRSTKLEDSAMYFCASNLDTLGETQYFGPGTRLLVL.